The 12 T cell receptor beta chains given below trace back to one sample, sequenced in a study of shared clonotypes between healthy human individuals. The repertoire was sequenced with immunoSEQ multiplex PCR; TCRdb's copy has only in-frame clones and lacks some. The sample holds fewer than 500,000 clones, about 80% seen once. The specimen sequenced was PBMCs. These receptors all stem from a woman aged 40 to 50 in good health. Some clones in this sample may be carry-over from other donors' samples.

V is TRBV28 and J is TRBJ2-5; D tentatively fits TRBD1 or TRBD2 (5 bases each). This CDR3 is built from 15 residues. Germline CDR1 is MDHEN and CDR2 is SYDVKM. V dropped 6 bases and J dropped 0 bases, with 14 bases sitting between them. The CDR3 spells CASSPGARYQETQYF. The CDR3 coding sequence is TGTGCCAGCAGCCCCGGGGCCCGGTACCAAGAGACCCAGTACTTC.

This clone is a singleton in its sample. This rearrangement joins TRBV20-1 to TRBJ2-1, with 7 positions matching TRBD2. The CDR3 totals 11 residues. Germline V gene sequence: CDR1 DFQATT, CDR2 SNEGSKA (reference sequence). CDR3 in amino acids: CTPGTTNEQFF. The CDR3 bases are TGCACCCCCGGGACTACCAATGAGCAGTTCTTC.

The V and J genes are TRBV5-1 and TRBJ2-3, with 16 nucleotides matching TRBD2. Germline CDR1 reads SGHRS; CDR2 reads YFSETQ. V shed 3 bases and J 6 bases; nucleotides not matched to a gene: 4. The CDR3 loop spans 16 amino acids. The CDR3 is CASSWGLAGGHDTQYF. The DNA for the CDR3 is TGCGCCAGCAGCTGGGGACTAGCGGGAGGGCATGATACGCAGTATTTT.

The rearrangement joins TRBV29-1 to TRBJ2-1; the D is unclear. Germline V gives CDR1 SQVTM, CDR2 ANQGSEA. The CDR3 contains 13 residues. V dropped 1 base and J dropped 7 bases, with 11 bases sitting between them. CDR3 DNA sequence: TGCAGCGTTGAAGTGGGTATACAAAATGAGCAGTTCTTC. It is translated as CSVEVGIQNEQFF.

V is TRBV6-6 and J is TRBJ1-1; perhaps TRBD1 as D (5 bases). Trimming removed 10 bases at V and 3 bases at J, with 18 bases between. The CDR3 totals 14 residues. Germline CDR1 and CDR2: MNHNY and SVGAGI (reference sequence). CDR3 in amino acids: CATFRGRADTEAFF. The CDR3 coding sequence is TGTGCCACCTTTAGGGGCAGGGCGGACACTGAAGCTTTCTTT.

The V and J genes are TRBV7-2 and TRBJ2-7, with TRBD1 matching over 8 bases. The germline V gene has CDR1 SGHTA and CDR2 FQGNSA. This CDR3 has 15 amino acids. V was pared by 1 base and J by 5 bases, with 7 bases of the junction left unmatched. The CDR3 DNA is TGTGCCAGCAGCTTAGGGGGGACAGGTTTTGACGAGCAGTACTTC. It encodes CASSLGGTGFDEQYF. Using reference TRBV7-2 and TRBJ2-7 for the parts outside the CDR3, the full variable domain is GAGVSQSPSNKVTEKGKDVELRCDPISGHTALYWYRQSLGQGLEFLIYFQGNSAPDKSGLPSDRFSAERTGGSVSTLTIQRTQQEDSAVYLCASSLGGTGFDEQYFGPGTRLTVT.

The CDR3 sequence is CASRGQGTGELFF. CDR3 DNA: TGTGCCAGCAGGGGACAGGGGACCGGGGAGCTGTTTTTT. This chain connects TRBV13 to TRBJ2-2; 10 bases match TRBD1. The CDR3 contains 13 residues. Germline trimming cut 6 bases from V and 5 bases from J; bases unmatched to any gene: 0. CDR1 is PRHDT, CDR2 FYEKMQ, per germline (reference sequence).

The chain recombines TRBV25-1 with TRBJ2-1, with 13 bases identical to TRBD2. The CDR3 totals 17 residues. V trimming: 4 bases; J trimming: 1 base; junction bases outside the gene matches: 4. Germline V gene data show CDR1 as MGHDK and CDR2 as SYGVNS. CDR3: CASSGTSGSQSYNEQFF. CDR3 in DNA: TGTGCCAGCAGTGGGACTAGCGGGAGCCAATCCTACAATGAGCAGTTCTTC.

V usage is TRBV6-6 and J usage is TRBJ2-1, with a weak D call TRBD1 (6 bases). Germline CDR1 is MNHNY and CDR2 is SVGAGI (reference sequence). Trimming pared 6 bases from V and 6 bases from J, leaving 9 bases between. There are 12 residues in the CDR3. CDR3: CASSPGANEQFF. The DNA for the CDR3 is TGTGCCAGCAGCCCAGGGGCCAATGAGCAGTTCTTC.

The V and J genes are TRBV6-1 and TRBJ1-5; D is unresolved. CDR1 and CDR2 (germline): MNHNS, SASEGT. The V end was cut by 3 bases, the J end by 2 bases, with 8 bases between. The CDR3 covers 14 residues. The DNA of the CDR3 is TGTGCCAGCAGTGAGTTTTGGGGCAATCAGCCCCAGCATTTT. Amino acids: CASSEFWGNQPQHF.

This clone was observed a single time. The chain recombines TRBV15 with TRBJ2-5; maybe TRBD1 (6 bases). CDR3 length: 15 residues. V was pared by 2 bases and J by 2 bases, with 12 bases between. CDR1 is LNHNV and CDR2 is YYDKDF in the germline V gene (reference sequence). CDR3: CATSRKTTGQETQYF. The CDR3 DNA follows: TGTGCCACCAGCAGAAAAACTACAGGGCAAGAGACCCAGTACTTC.

The CDR3 DNA reads TGTGCCAGCAGCACTTTGAACACCGGGGAGCTGTTTTTT. Its translation: CASSTLNTGELFF. This chain uses TRBV7-3 with TRBJ2-2, with D unresolved. This CDR3 comprises 13 residues. Between the trimmed V and J ends, which lost 5 bases and 1 base, there was a span of 5 bases. CDR1 is SGHTA and CDR2 is FQGTGA in the germline V gene.